The 12 T cell receptor beta chains listed next were all sequenced from one sample in a study of T cells in Graves' hyperthyroidism and ophthalmopathy. Amplification of TCR beta CDR3 regions was performed using RNA transcripts as template. HTBI primers were the set used in a first-round RT-PCR of the TCR CDR3. TCRdb re-called the multiplex PCR reads with MiXCR, one entry per CDR3 protein. The table shows a few hundred thousand distinct CDR3 sequences, with about 13% occurring only once. The specimen sequenced was blood. The receptors stem from a woman aged 18-35 years with Graves' hyperthyroidism.

As concerns this clonotype: A much larger clone lies a single base off, so this may be a read error. This chain joins TRBV12-3 or TRBV12-4 and TRBJ2-5, with D possibly being TRBD2 (5 bases). The CDR3 runs to 13 residues. In DNA form, the CDR3 reads TGTGCCAGCAGAGCGGCAATCCAAGGGACCCAGTACTTC. Translation gives CASRAAIQGTQYF.

This clonotype was recorded many times. This sequence joins TRBV6-2 or TRBV6-3 and TRBJ2-7, with 14 bases aligning to TRBD2. The V gene's germline CDR1 is MNHEY and CDR2 SVGEGT. Unmatched junction bases numbered 10, after V lost 6 bases and J lost 3 bases. The CDR3 runs 17 residues. Here the CDR3 DNA reads TGTGCCAGCAGACGGGGCCTCGGGACTAGCGGGAGCTACGAGCAGTACTTC. Translating it yields CASRRGLGTSGSYEQYF.

Many counts were recorded for this clonotype. This rearrangement joins TRBV28 to TRBJ2-7; 9 bases agree with TRBD1. The CDR3 is 14 amino acids. Germline V gives CDR1 MDHEN, CDR2 SYDVKM. V was pared by 7 bases and J by 6 bases, with 10 bases of the junction left unmatched. The CDR3 nucleotides read TGTGCCAGCATCCTCGGGACAGGGAATGCCGAGCAGTACTTC. Its translation: CASILGTGNAEQYF.

This clonotype was observed many times. The chain employs TRBV20-1 and TRBJ1-1, with D perhaps matching TRBD1 (6 bases). The CDR3 consists of 14 residues. Germline lookup yields CDR1 DFQATT and CDR2 SNEGSKA (reference sequence). V was cut by 3 bases and J by 1 base, with 12 bases left in between. CDR3: CSARVQGGNTEAFF. The CDR3 region has the DNA TGCAGTGCTAGGGTACAGGGTGGGAACACTGAAGCTTTCTTT.

This clonotype was recorded many times. The chain combines TRBV12-3 or TRBV12-4 with TRBJ1-2; 7 nucleotides agree with TRBD1. Germline trimming cut 5 bases from V and 5 bases from J; bases unmatched to any gene: 14. The CDR3 contains 16 residues. In DNA form, the CDR3 reads TGTGCCAGCAGTCCCTCCGTCGAGGGGGCAAGGTATGGCTACACCTTC. Protein sequence: CASSPSVEGARYGYTF.

CDR3 coding DNA: TGTGCCAGCACAAGAGCAGGGGATGGCAATCAGCCCCAGCATTTT. Protein: CASTRAGDGNQPQHF. This rearrangement joins TRBV2 to TRBJ1-5; possible D gene TRBD1, 6 bases. Trimming shortened V by 7 bases and J by 2 bases, and 15 bases separated the two germline ends. Germline V gene data show CDR1 as SNHLY and CDR2 as FYNNEI. There are 15 residues in the CDR3.

This clonotype appeared many times. This sequence joins TRBV12-3 or TRBV12-4 and TRBJ1-1; perhaps TRBD1 as D (5 bases). The CDR3 runs 17 residues. Trimming pared 3 bases from V and 0 bases from J, leaving 17 bases between. The DNA of the CDR3 is TGTGCCAGCAGTTTTTCTGGGGCTGGACCTCTGAACACTGAAGCTTTCTTT. This codes for CASSFSGAGPLNTEAFF.

This clonotype was observed at least ten times. The CDR3 region has the DNA TGCGCCAGCAGCTTAGGGGAGACGCACACTGAAGCTTTCTTT. This translates into CASSLGETHTEAFF. The gene calls are TRBV5-1 and TRBJ1-1, with D possibly TRBD1 on 5 matching bases. Trimming removed 2 bases from V and 3 bases from J, with 11 bases in between. The CDR3 consists of 14 residues. Germline CDR1 and CDR2: SGHRS and YFSETQ.

This clonotype has a count of ten or more. J is TRBJ2-2 and V is TRBV6-2 or TRBV6-3; a possible D gene is TRBD2 (5 bases). CDR1 is MNHEY and CDR2 is SVGEGT in the germline V gene. CDR3 length: 15 amino acids. V lost 2 bases and J lost 5, with 12 bases in between. The CDR3 loop reads CASSYEGLRTGELFF. As DNA, the CDR3 is TGTGCCAGCAGTTACGAGGGCCTCCGGACCGGGGAGCTGTTTTTT.

As regards this clonotype: The junction and the germline gene differ at one end; a read error may be behind it. The gene calls are TRBV24-1 and TRBJ2-1, with 7 bases lining up with TRBD1. The CDR3 loop spans 15 amino acids. CDR1 and CDR2 (germline): KGHDR, SFDVKD. CDR3 residues: CATGDQDRLYNEQFF. The DNA for the CDR3 is TGTGCCACCGGTGATCAGGACAGGCTATACAATGAGCAGTTCTTC.

This clonotype has more than one count but fewer than ten. V usage is TRBV19 and J usage is TRBJ2-3, with 8 bases lining up with TRBD1. There are 17 residues in the CDR3. The J segment lost 0 bases and the V segment lost 3 bases, leaving 8 bases of the junction unmatched. Looked up from germline, CDR1 is LNHDA and CDR2 is SQIVND (reference sequence). The chain's CDR3 is CASSMIVTGVSTDTQYF. The CDR3 DNA reads as TGTGCCAGTAGTATGATTGTGACAGGGGTTAGCACAGATACGCAGTATTTT.

This clonotype was seen many times. The gene calls are TRBV19 and TRBJ1-1; D is ambiguous. V was pared by 7 bases and J by 0 bases, with 12 bases between. CDR3 length: 14 amino acids. Germline CDR1 is LNHDA and CDR2 is SQIVND (reference sequence). Written as DNA, the CDR3 is TGTGCCAGTACCAGAAGGTCCATGAACACTGAAGCTTTCTTT. Translated, it gives CASTRRSMNTEAFF.